Shown below are 16 T cell receptor beta chains from a single sample sequenced in a study of control samples from healthy donors and cancer patients. The method was immunoSEQ multiplex PCR; TCRdb's version includes in-frame clones alone and lacks a portion of them. The data show tens of thousands of clones, 85% to 90% seen once. Sequencing was performed on PBMCs. The receptors were gathered from a woman in her sixties or seventies with head and neck cancer.

V gene TRBV30 combines with J gene TRBJ2-1; D call uncertain. Germline assignment: CDR1 GTSNPN and CDR2 SVGIG (reference sequence). V was clipped by 2 bases and J by 5 bases, with 10 bases between them. This CDR3 comprises 13 residues. In nucleotides, the CDR3 is TGTGCCTGGAGTAGGACCGTCAACAATGAGCAGTTCTTC. Protein product: CAWSRTVNNEQFF.

This chain connects TRBV5-1 to TRBJ2-5; D call uncertain. The CDR3 is made up of 14 amino acids. V was shortened by 0 bases and J by 5 bases, with 11 bases between the two germline ends. CDR1 is SGHRS, CDR2 YFSETQ, per germline. The CDR3, as DNA: TGCGCCAGCAGCTTGGGATACCTTGAGGAGACCCAGTACTTC. Amino acids: CASSLGYLEETQYF.

The gene calls are TRBV20-1 and TRBJ1-2; D is perhaps TRBD1 (6 bases). Germline V gives CDR1 DFQATT, CDR2 SNEGSKA (reference sequence). V was clipped by 3 bases and J by 3 bases, with 11 bases between them. This CDR3 has 13 amino acids. CDR3 nucleotides: TGCAGTGCTAGTTCAGGGGCAGACTATGGCTACACCTTC. This encodes CSASSGADYGYTF.

The chain has TRBV4-1 and TRBJ2-5, with 9 positions matching TRBD1. CDR3 length: 13 amino acids. J gave up 12 bases and V 0 bases, and 5 bases lay outside the gene matches. Per germline, CDR1 MGHRA and CDR2 YSYEKL. This CDR3 reads CASSQDRRTGEYF. Here the CDR3 DNA reads TGCGCCAGCAGCCAAGACCGAAGGACAGGGGAGTACTTC.

In this sample, this clone turned up a few times. This chain links TRBV7-2 with TRBJ1-5; D is ambiguous. CDR3 length: 15 residues. V gave up 0 bases and J gave up 4 bases, with 10 bases separating them. CDR1 SGHTA and CDR2 FQGNSA come from the germline V gene. This CDR3 reads CASSLALAGNQPQHF. CDR3 DNA sequence: TGTGCCAGCAGCTTAGCATTGGCGGGGAATCAGCCCCAGCATTTT.

The chain uses TRBV11-3 and TRBJ2-3, with 9 bases identical to TRBD2. Losses at the gene ends were 6 bases for V and 2 bases for J; bases not matched to a gene: 6. Germline CDR1 SGHNT, CDR2 YENEEA. This CDR3 spans 15 amino acids. DNA of the CDR3: TGTGCCAGCAGTCACGCGGGGGGGCTCACAGATACGCAGTATTTT. Amino acids: CASSHAGGLTDTQYF.

J is TRBJ2-2 and V is TRBV5-1, with TRBD2 as a possible D gene (6 bases). V was clipped by 2 bases and J by 4 bases, with 9 bases between them. Germline V gene lookup returns CDR1 SGHRS and CDR2 YFSETQ. The CDR3 consists of 14 residues. The CDR3 sequence: CASSFDGGTGELFF. CDR3 coding DNA: TGCGCCAGCAGCTTCGACGGGGGCACCGGGGAGCTGTTTTTT.

The V call is TRBV11-2, the J call TRBJ1-2; D is unresolved. This CDR3 spans 14 amino acids. With 1 base removed from V and 0 bases from J, the gap between germline ends came to 6 bases. The germline V gene has CDR1 SGHAT and CDR2 FQNNGV. The CDR3 protein is CASSLGGPNYGYTF. In nucleotides, the CDR3 is TGTGCCAGCAGCTTAGGGGGTCCTAACTATGGCTACACCTTC.

The chain joins TRBV6-5 to TRBJ1-1, with no clear D. The length of the CDR3 is 13 residues. Germline lookup yields CDR1 MNHEY and CDR2 SVGAGI. Between the trimmed V and J ends, which lost 6 bases and 1 base, there was a span of 9 bases. The CDR3 is CASSGGENTEAFF. The DNA for the CDR3 is TGTGCCAGCAGCGGCGGGGAGAACACTGAAGCTTTCTTT.

This clone was detected only once. The V and J genes are TRBV6-5 and TRBJ1-1, with D uncertain. Between the trimmed V and J ends, which lost 0 bases and 10 bases, there was a span of 9 bases. This CDR3 region has 12 residues. Germline loops: CDR1 MNHEY, CDR2 SVGAGI. This CDR3 reads CASSYSTGLAFF. The DNA for the CDR3 is TGTGCCAGCAGTTACTCTACTGGACTAGCTTTCTTT.

CDR3 protein: CASSDRTSGTLGGFWDEQFF. The CDR3 DNA is TGTGCCAGCAGTGATAGGACTAGCGGGACTTTAGGTGGGTTTTGGGATGAGCAGTTCTTC. The chain recombines TRBV6-1 with TRBJ2-1; the match to TRBD2 covers 12 bases. Trimming removed 3 bases from V and 8 bases from J; junction bases left unmatched: 20. Germline V gives CDR1 MNHNS, CDR2 SASEGT. This CDR3 comprises 20 residues.

The V gene is TRBV11-2, the J gene TRBJ2-1; 8 nucleotides line up with TRBD2. With 1 base clipped from V and 7 bases from J, the junction kept 15 bases outside the gene matches. Germline V CDR1 and CDR2: SGHAT, FQNNGV. This CDR3 comprises 18 residues. The CDR3 bases are TGTGCCAGCAGCTTAGGCCCGGTTACTAGCGGCCAGGGGAATGAGCAGTTCTTC. It yields the protein CASSLGPVTSGQGNEQFF. The entire variable domain, with the rest obtained from reference TRBV11-2 and TRBJ2-1, is as follows: EAGVAQSPRYKIIEKRQSVAFWCNPISGHATLYWYQQILGQGPKLLIQFQNNGVVDDSQLPKDRFSAERLKGVDSTLKIQPAKLEDSAVYLCASSLGPVTSGQGNEQFFGPGTRLTVL.

The chain links TRBV19 to TRBJ1-5; 7 bases match TRBD1. Losses at the gene ends were 5 bases for V and 5 bases for J; bases not matched to a gene: 12. This CDR3 comprises 16 residues. Germline values: CDR1 LNHDA, CDR2 SQIVND (reference sequence). CDR3 sequence: CASSSSGGLGDQPQHF. CDR3 DNA sequence: TGTGCCAGTAGTTCCTCAGGGGGATTAGGGGATCAGCCCCAGCATTTT. The variable domain in full, completed from reference TRBV19 and TRBJ1-5, reads DGGITQSPKYLFRKEGQNVTLSCEQNLNHDAMYWYRQDPGQGLRLIYYSQIVNDFQKGDIAEGYSVSREKKESFPLTVTSAQKNPTAFYLCASSSSGGLGDQPQHFGDGTRLSIL.

This clone has a handful of counts. The V call is TRBV5-8, the J call TRBJ1-3; 8 bases agree with TRBD1. CDR1 is SGHTS, CDR2 YDEGEE, per germline. The CDR3 contains 19 residues. V shed 6 bases, J shed 4 bases, and the junction held 21 bases outside the gene matches. The chain's CDR3 is CASTRALGQALRPGNTIYF. The CDR3 coding sequence is TGTGCCAGCACCCGAGCCCTGGGACAGGCACTTCGTCCAGGAAACACCATATATTTT. Drawing the rest from reference TRBV5-8 and TRBJ1-3, the complete variable domain is EAGVTQSPTHLIKTRGQQATLRCSPISGHTSVYWYQQALGLGLQFLLWYDEGEERNRGNFPPRFSGRQFPNYSSELNVNALELEDSALYLCASTRALGQALRPGNTIYFGEGSWLTVV.

V is TRBV5-1 and J is TRBJ2-2, with D hard to call. V was trimmed by 6 bases and J by 3 bases, leaving 15 bases between them. The CDR3 is 15 amino acids. Germline CDR1 SGHRS, CDR2 YFSETQ. This CDR3 reads CASKVGALYTGELFF. The CDR3 DNA is TGCGCCAGCAAAGTCGGAGCCCTTTACACCGGGGAGCTGTTTTTT.

Comment on this clone: In the same sample, other DNA sequences code for this CDR3. The J gene is TRBJ2-1, the V gene TRBV3-1 (or the pseudogene TRBV3-2); D is possibly TRBD1 or TRBD2 (5 bases each). The germline CDR1 and CDR2 sequences are LGHDT and YNNKEL (reference sequence). Trimming pared 0 bases from V and 10 bases from J, leaving 10 bases between. The CDR3 runs to 13 residues. CDR3 nucleotide sequence: TGTGCCAGCAGCCAAGAGGAAGGGGACGAGCAGTTCTTC. Its protein product is CASSQEEGDEQFF.